The 17 T cell receptor beta chains below were found in one sample sequenced in a study of a mutant IDH1 vaccine in newly diagnosed glioma (dated by TCRdb to 2020 to 2022). This specimen's time point label, per the study, means: week 35, safety follow-up. Every vaccine dose consisted of 300 ug of a 20-mer mutant IDH1 peptide in Montanide, administered subcutaneously together with topical imiquimod. The library was produced with the immunoSEQ multiplex PCR assay. Entries here come from immuneACCESS through TCRdb and include only in-frame sequences with V and J called. Some clones fail to appear in such tables; in the studies checked, an unresolved V gene covers under half of the shortfall, and the cause of the remainder is unknown. The sample contains about 68,000 clones, about four fifths of them found a single time. In total, the top ten clones hold approximately 12% of the sample. Their antigens remain unidentified.

The sample here was PBMCs, taken from a glioma patient whose treatment included an IDH1 peptide vaccine. These receptors were obtained from a man aged 18-30 years with glioma.

This clone was seen a few times. V is TRBV7-9 and J is TRBJ1-1; TRBD1 might be the D (6 bases). The germline V gene has CDR1 SEHNR and CDR2 FQNEAQ (reference sequence). Trimming removed 4 bases at V and 5 bases at J, with 14 bases between. The CDR3 is 14 residues long. The CDR3 loop reads CASSSGGLGTEAFF. The CDR3 DNA sequence: TGTGCCAGCAGCTCCGGGGGGCTGGGAACTGAAGCTTTCTTT. The variable domain in full, completed from reference TRBV7-9 and TRBJ1-1, reads DTGVSQNPRHKITKRGQNVTFRCDPISEHNRLYWYRQTLGQGPEFLTYFQNEAQLEKSRLLSDRFSAERPKGSFSTLEIQRTEQGDSAMYLCASSSGGLGTEAFFGQGTRLTVV.

The rearrangement links TRBV15 to TRBJ1-2; 9 nucleotides line up with TRBD1. The CDR3 runs to 15 residues. CDR1 and CDR2 from the germline V gene are LNHNV and YYDKDF (reference sequence). After removal of 4 bases from V and 8 bases from J, the junction contained 11 bases not matched to a gene. CDR3 nucleotide sequence: TGTGCCACCAGCACTCCTACACAGGGGGCGCGGGGCTACACCTTC. Amino acid sequence: CATSTPTQGARGYTF.

This clone was counted a few times. The chain has TRBV7-2 and TRBJ1-1; no definite D call. Trimming cost V 1 base and J 11 bases, with 5 bases left between them. Per the germline V gene, CDR1 is SGHTA and CDR2 is FQGNSA. The CDR3 has 10 amino acids. In nucleotides, the CDR3 is TGTGCCAGCAGCTTAGAAAGGGCTTTCTTT. Protein product: CASSLERAFF.

This chain links TRBV19 with TRBJ1-5, with 8 positions matching TRBD1. This CDR3 has 16 residues. The germline V gene has CDR1 LNHDA and CDR2 SQIVND (reference sequence). Trimming at V came to 5 bases and at J to 4 bases, leaving 10 bases not matched to a gene. CDR3: CASSGRGRGWNQPQHF. CDR3 nucleotides: TGTGCCAGTAGTGGCAGGGGGCGAGGATGGAATCAGCCCCAGCATTTT.

The chain combines TRBV9 with TRBJ2-5; D ambiguous. CDR3 length: 14 residues. The V end was cut by 0 bases, the J end by 3 bases, with 9 bases between. Germline V gene data show CDR1 as SGDLS and CDR2 as YYNGEE. The DNA for the CDR3 is TGTGCCAGCAGCGTAGACCAGAGTGAAGAGACCCAGTACTTC. Translation gives CASSVDQSEETQYF.

This clone was seen once. CDR3 amino acids: CASSSDRGTEAFF. The CDR3 bases are TGTGCCAGTAGTAGTGACAGGGGCACTGAAGCTTTCTTT. The chain is built from TRBV19 and TRBJ1-1; 8 bases are shared with TRBD1. The V gene's germline CDR1 is LNHDA and CDR2 SQIVND (reference sequence). J gave up 4 bases and V 4 bases, and 2 bases lay outside the gene matches. The CDR3 runs 13 residues.

The J gene is TRBJ2-5, the V gene TRBV5-1; no reliable D call. The germline V and J ends were trimmed by 0 bases and 0 bases, with 6 bases remaining between them. Germline V gene lookup returns CDR1 SGHRS and CDR2 YFSETQ. The CDR3 runs 14 residues. CDR3 sequence: CASSLDGYQETQYF. The CDR3 bases are TGCGCCAGCAGCTTGGATGGGTACCAAGAGACCCAGTACTTC.

V usage is TRBV7-2 and J usage is TRBJ2-7; D is unresolved. The CDR3 spans 12 residues. Trimming shortened V by 2 bases and J by 3 bases, and 5 bases separated the two germline ends. Per the germline V gene, CDR1 is SGHTA and CDR2 is FQGNSA. CDR3 in amino acids: CASSLLFYEQYF. CDR3 sequence (DNA): TGTGCCAGCAGCTTACTATTCTACGAGCAGTACTTC.

The chain links TRBV6-6 to TRBJ1-2; TRBD1 is a possible D gene (6 bases). The CDR3 runs to 13 residues. The germline V gene has CDR1 MNHNY and CDR2 SVGAGI (reference sequence). The V end was cut by 4 bases, the J end by 6 bases, with 12 bases between. The CDR3 nucleotides read TGTGCCAGCAGTTCAAACAGGGACCATGGCTACACCTTC. As protein: CASSSNRDHGYTF.

V is TRBV11-2 and J is TRBJ2-7; no reliable D call. Germline CDR1 SGHAT, CDR2 FQNNGV. CDR3 length equals 12 residues. The germline V and J ends were trimmed by 1 base and 5 bases, with 6 bases remaining between them. CDR3 DNA: TGTGCCAGCAGCTTAGTTGGTCACGAGCAGTACTTC. The encoded protein is CASSLVGHEQYF.

The V gene is TRBV7-9, the J gene TRBJ2-7, with a tentative D call TRBD1 (5 bases). Germline CDR1 reads SEHNR; CDR2 reads FQNEAQ (reference sequence). The length of the CDR3 is 14 residues. Trimming left V 9 bases short and J 2 bases short, with 17 bases between. Here the CDR3 DNA reads TGTGCCAGTGAACCTAAGGAAGGGGCCTACGAGCAGTACTTC. Residues: CASEPKEGAYEQYF.

This chain uses TRBV4-3 with TRBJ1-3; a weak D match, TRBD1 (5 bases). Germline V gene sequence: CDR1 LGHNA, CDR2 YSLEER. The CDR3 loop spans 16 amino acids. Between the trimmed V and J ends, which lost 2 bases and 0 bases, there was a span of 11 bases. The CDR3 nucleotides are TGCGCCAGCAGCCAAACGGGACGGAGCTCTGGAAACACCATATATTTT. Amino acids: CASSQTGRSSGNTIYF.

The chain couples TRBV27 to TRBJ2-7; TRBD2 is a possible D gene (6 bases). Per the germline V gene, CDR1 is MNHEY and CDR2 is SMNVEV (reference sequence). This CDR3 spans 15 amino acids. V lost 0 bases to trimming and J lost 3 bases, with 12 bases between them. Here the CDR3 reads CASSLSAGRVYEQYF. The CDR3 DNA sequence: TGTGCCAGCAGTTTATCGGCGGGAAGAGTCTACGAGCAGTACTTC.

The gene calls are TRBV15 and TRBJ2-3; 8 bases line up with TRBD2. CDR3 length: 16 residues. V was pared by 3 bases and J by 2 bases, with 7 bases of the junction left unmatched. The V gene's germline CDR1 is LNHNV and CDR2 YYDKDF (reference sequence). DNA of the CDR3: TGTGCCACCAGCAGTGGGACTAGTAGCTACACAGATACGCAGTATTTT. This translates into CATSSGTSSYTDTQYF.

This clone was seen just once. This sequence joins TRBV7-8 and TRBJ2-7; tentatively, D is TRBD1 (5 bases). The CDR3 covers 13 residues. CDR1 is SGHVS, CDR2 FQNEAQ, per germline. The V end lost 4 bases, the J end lost 2 bases, and 9 bases lay between the germline ends. The CDR3 spells CASSWGRTYEQYF. DNA of the CDR3: TGTGCCAGCAGCTGGGGCCGCACCTACGAGCAGTACTTC. Full variable domain (missing parts from reference TRBV7-8 and TRBJ2-7): GAGVSQSPRYKVAKRGQDVALRCDPISGHVSLFWYQQALGQGPEFLTYFQNEAQLDKSGLPSDRFFAERPEGSVSTLKIQRTQQEDSAVYLCASSWGRTYEQYFGPGTRLTVT.

The chain combines TRBV7-2 with TRBJ2-7; TRBD2 aligns across 8 bases. This CDR3 contains 17 residues. V was pared by 5 bases and J by 2 bases, with 14 bases of the junction left unmatched. From germline, CDR1 is SGHTA and CDR2 FQGNSA. The CDR3 here is CASSRQAQRETPYEQYF. The CDR3 DNA is TGTGCCAGCAGCCGCCAAGCGCAGCGGGAGACCCCCTACGAGCAGTACTTC.

The V and J genes are TRBV6-5 and TRBJ1-2; D unclear. Germline CDR1 reads MNHEY; CDR2 reads SVGAGI. V was clipped by 4 bases and J by 6 bases, with 21 bases between them. The length of the CDR3 is 16 residues. CDR3 sequence (DNA): TGTGCCAGCAGTTCCCCCACCTTAGTCCGAAGCCATGGCTACACCTTC. This sequence encodes CASSSPTLVRSHGYTF.